The T cell receptor (beta chain) described here comes from a study of naive and memory T cell subsets. Findings and caveats of the study: Diversity fell and Gini index rose from naive through CM, EM, EMRA.

The CDR3 runs 17 residues. The V end lost 0 bases, the J end lost 0 bases, and 14 bases lay between the germline ends. CDR1 SEHNR and CDR2 FQNEAQ come from the germline V gene (reference sequence). Both TRBC1 and TRBC2 were covered by a beta constant-region primer of two equimolar oligonucleotides. Four rounds of PCR amplified the ligated cDNA using nested alpha and beta constant-region primers plus SP2. From the UMI-ligation and nested PCR reads, TCRdb called clonotypes with MiXCR, one entry per CDR3 protein. The sample contains about 120,000 distinct CDR3 sequences, 36% of which appear only once. In the case of this clonotype: What it binds is not known.

CMV status came from CD4+ IFNgamma after overnight CMV lysate stimulation. The gene calls are TRBV7-9 and TRBJ1-1; no clear D gene. The sequencing sample was made of central memory CD4+ T cells from blood. This receptor was identified in a human donor in good health. The CDR3 region has the DNA TGTGCCAGCAGCTTAGCGACTATAGTAGAATTGAACACTGAAGCTTTCTTT. Protein: CASSLATIVELNTEAFF. The full variable domain, its missing parts supplied by reference TRBV7-9 and TRBJ1-1, is DTGVSQNPRHKITKRGQNVTFRCDPISEHNRLYWYRQTLGQGPEFLTYFQNEAQLEKSRLLSDRFSAERPKGSFSTLEIQRTEQGDSAMYLCASSLATIVELNTEAFFGQGTRLTVV.